The clone carrying this T cell receptor (beta chain) was seen a handful of times. Its antigen is still unknown. The data stem from a study of blood T cells in healthy people across ages. Overall study findings and caveats: Observed TCR beta diversity showed a strong correlation with the percentage of naive T cells as measured by flow cytometry.

A J-beta primer mix and a sample-barcoded 5' primer were used in a second PCR of roughly 6 to 11 cycles. TCRdb independently ran MiXCR on the 5' RACE reads; one entry per CDR3 protein. The sample contains about 970,000 distinct CDR3 sequences, roughly 51% of which appear only once. The CDR3 sequence is 13 residues long. Germline CDR1 and CDR2: DFQATT and SNEGSKA (reference sequence). J gave up 0 bases and V 5 bases, and 4 bases lay outside the gene matches. The rearrangement uses TRBV20-1 and TRBJ2-7, with 7 nucleotides matching TRBD1. This receptor was identified in an older woman in good health. Sequencing was done on a sample of blood. The CDR3 here is CSAYRDSSYEQYF. CDR3 coding DNA: TGCAGTGCTTACCGGGACAGCTCCTACGAGCAGTACTTC.